This T cell receptor beta chain was recorded in a study of human T cells and chemical hapten exposure. Study-wide background: Among samples, TCR yields varied mainly because of small differences in pooled library volume. Overall study results and limits: After DPC sensitization, TCRs above 1 in 1000 frequency showed no change.

The study's library attached unique molecular identifiers to single cDNA molecules. One entry per CDR3 protein, called by TCRdb with MiXCR from the 5' RACE reads. The data show 110,000 or so distinct CDR3 sequences, 19% seen once. The CDR3 length is 14 residues. V trimming: 7 bases; J trimming: 4 bases; junction bases outside the gene matches: 9. From germline, CDR1 is SNHLY and CDR2 FYNNEI. As regards this clonotype: Its antigen remains unidentified.

It was unfractionated whole blood from which total RNA was extracted. The chain combines TRBV2 with TRBJ1-1; 7 positions match TRBD1. The clonotype comes from a human donor in good health. In nucleotides, the CDR3 is TGTGCCAGCAAGGACAGGCAGTCTGCCACTGAAGCTTTCTTT. Translation gives CASKDRQSATEAFF.